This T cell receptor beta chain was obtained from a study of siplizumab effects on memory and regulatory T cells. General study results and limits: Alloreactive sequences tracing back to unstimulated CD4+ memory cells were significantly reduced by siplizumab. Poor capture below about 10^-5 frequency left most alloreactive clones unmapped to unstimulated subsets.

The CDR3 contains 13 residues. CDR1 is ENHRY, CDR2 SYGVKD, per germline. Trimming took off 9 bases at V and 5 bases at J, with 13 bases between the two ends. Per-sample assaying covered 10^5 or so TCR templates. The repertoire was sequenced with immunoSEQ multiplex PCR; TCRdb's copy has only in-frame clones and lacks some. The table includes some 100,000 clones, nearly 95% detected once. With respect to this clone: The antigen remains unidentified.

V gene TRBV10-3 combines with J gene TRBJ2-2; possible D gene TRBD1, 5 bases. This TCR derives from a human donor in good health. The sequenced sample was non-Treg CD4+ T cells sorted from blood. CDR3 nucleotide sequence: TGTGCCATAACTTCAGGGCAGACCGGGGAGCTGTTTTTT. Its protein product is CAITSGQTGELFF.